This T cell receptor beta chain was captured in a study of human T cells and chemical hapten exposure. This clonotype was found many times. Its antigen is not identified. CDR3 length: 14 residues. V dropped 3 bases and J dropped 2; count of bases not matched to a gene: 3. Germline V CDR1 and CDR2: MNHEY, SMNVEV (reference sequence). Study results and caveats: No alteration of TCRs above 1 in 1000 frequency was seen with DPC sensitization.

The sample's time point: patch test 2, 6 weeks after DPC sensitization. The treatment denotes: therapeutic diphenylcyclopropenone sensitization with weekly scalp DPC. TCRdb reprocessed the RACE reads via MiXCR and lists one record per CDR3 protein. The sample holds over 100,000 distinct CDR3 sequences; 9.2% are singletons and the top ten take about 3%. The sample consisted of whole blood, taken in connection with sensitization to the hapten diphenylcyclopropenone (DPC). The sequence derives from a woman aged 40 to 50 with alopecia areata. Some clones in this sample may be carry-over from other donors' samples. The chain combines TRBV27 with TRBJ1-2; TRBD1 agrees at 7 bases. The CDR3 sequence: CASSFGRGNYGYTF. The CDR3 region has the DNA TGTGCCAGCAGTTTCGGCAGGGGGAACTATGGCTACACCTTC.